This passage covers 16 T cell receptor beta chains from one sample sequenced in a study of tumor-infiltrating lymphocytes in localized non-small cell lung cancer. The table came from immunoSEQ multiplex PCR; TCRdb's copy has only in-frame clones and leaves some out. This table holds around 8,000 clones, about 60% found once. The specimen sequenced was uninvolved lung tissue not adjacent to the tumor. The origin of the receptors is a human donor with non-small cell lung cancer.

The chain uses TRBV7-2 and TRBJ2-3; 10 nucleotides match TRBD2. Germline-derived CDR1 and CDR2 are SGHTA and FQGNSA. J lost 4 bases, V lost 5 bases, and 6 bases had no gene match. CDR3 length equals 15 residues. DNA for the CDR3: TGTGCCAGCAGCGTAAGCGGGGGGGCCGCAGATACGCAGTATTTT. Translation: CASSVSGGAADTQYF.

This clone was picked up one time. The V gene is TRBV11-1, the J gene TRBJ1-1; D not resolved. This CDR3 region has 15 residues. Germline V gene sequence: CDR1 SGHAT, CDR2 FQDESV (reference sequence). Trimming cost V 5 bases and J 3 bases, with 16 bases left between them. The CDR3 DNA is TGTGCCAGCAGCGCTTGGACCGGGAAGGACACTGAAGCTTTCTTT. Protein product: CASSAWTGKDTEAFF.

This chain joins TRBV1 and TRBJ1-1. TRBV1 is deemed a pseudogene. This CDR3 spans 13 amino acids. The CDR3, as DNA: TGCACCAGCAGCTTTGGAGGGCGCACTGAAGCTTTCTTT. It encodes CTSSFGGRTEAFF.

V is TRBV30 and J is TRBJ1-1; TRBD1 is a possible D gene (5 bases). This CDR3 has 13 amino acids. V was clipped by 0 bases and J by 6 bases, with 11 bases between them. Germline V CDR1 and CDR2: GTSNPN, SVGIG (reference sequence). The CDR3 region is CAWSVPGWSEAFF. The CDR3 region has the DNA TGTGCCTGGAGTGTCCCAGGGTGGTCTGAAGCTTTCTTT.

The chain carries TRBV2 and TRBJ1-2; D may be TRBD1 (6 bases). Germline values: CDR1 SNHLY, CDR2 FYNNEI. This CDR3 contains 16 residues. The germline V and J ends were trimmed by 2 bases and 2 bases, with 15 bases remaining between them. CDR3 protein: CASSEFRGRGNYGYTF. DNA for the CDR3: TGTGCCAGCAGTGAATTTAGGGGCAGGGGAAACTATGGCTACACCTTC.

This clone was seen a handful of times. The V gene is TRBV11-3, the J gene TRBJ1-2; D is possibly TRBD1 (5 bases). The CDR3 is 16 residues long. Germline V gene lookup returns CDR1 SGHNT and CDR2 YENEEA. The germline V and J ends were trimmed by 1 base and 2 bases, with 14 bases remaining between them. The DNA of the CDR3 is TGTGCCAGCAGCTTAGTGCGCCCAGGGTGGAACTATGGCTACACCTTC. Its translation is CASSLVRPGWNYGYTF.

The rearrangement links TRBV4-2 to TRBJ2-1, with 7 bases identical to TRBD1. This CDR3 has 15 amino acids. The trim removed 4 bases at V and 2 bases at J, leaving 5 bases unmatched. The germline gives CDR1 LGHNA, CDR2 YNFKEQ. The CDR3 DNA reads as TGTGCCAGCAGCCCCGGACAGGACACCTACAATGAGCAGTTCTTC. Translating it yields CASSPGQDTYNEQFF.

Here the CDR3 DNA reads TGTGCCAGCAGTGAATCAGGACAGACATCACCCCTCCACTTT. It codes for CASSESGQTSPLHF. This chain connects TRBV25-1 to TRBJ1-6, with D possibly being TRBD1 (6 bases). The CDR3 spans 14 residues. Germline V lookup: CDR1 MGHDK, CDR2 SYGVNS. Trimming left V 1 base short and J 10 bases short, with 11 bases between.

The V and J genes are TRBV25-1 and TRBJ2-7; TRBD1 is a possible D gene (6 bases). V dropped 4 bases and J dropped 6 bases, with 16 bases sitting between them. The CDR3 runs to 14 residues. Germline V lookup: CDR1 MGHDK, CDR2 SYGVNS. In DNA form, the CDR3 reads TGTGCCAGCAGTGCACCTGGACAGTTTAGCGAGCAGTACTTC. Translating gives CASSAPGQFSEQYF.

The CDR3 spells CASSTAIRANYGYTF. The CDR3 bases are TGTGCCAGCTCCACAGCGATACGAGCTAACTATGGCTACACCTTC. The V gene is TRBV6-5, the J gene TRBJ1-2; no reliable D call. Trimming removed 8 bases from V and 0 bases from J, with 16 bases in between. CDR3 length: 15 residues. CDR1 MNHEY and CDR2 SVGAGI come from the germline V gene.

The count of this clone is one. This chain links TRBV4-2 with TRBJ2-1; D is ambiguous. Germline V lookup: CDR1 LGHNA, CDR2 YNFKEQ. CDR3 length: 12 amino acids. V lost 0 bases and J 9 bases, leaving 6 bases between the germline ends. The DNA for the CDR3 is TGTGCCAGCAGCCAAGAATCCGGTGAGCAGTTCTTC. Translating gives CASSQESGEQFF.

The chain has TRBV6-6 and TRBJ2-2; the D gene is possibly TRBD2 (6 bases). Germline lookup yields CDR1 MNHNY and CDR2 SVGAGI (reference sequence). Deletions cut 2 bases from V and 4 bases from J, with 11 bases between. The CDR3 covers 15 residues. Here the CDR3 DNA reads TGTGCCAGCAGTTACGGAACAGCGGGCACCGGGGAGCTGTTTTTT. Amino acid sequence: CASSYGTAGTGELFF.

The genes are TRBV7-6 and TRBJ2-1, with a tentative D call TRBD2 (6 bases). This CDR3 is 12 amino acids long. Germline values: CDR1 SGHVS, CDR2 FNYEAQ. V was trimmed by 5 bases and J by 9 bases, leaving 11 bases between them. CDR3 sequence reads: CASSPRTTEQFF. The CDR3 nucleotides are TGTGCCAGCAGCCCCCGGACTACTGAGCAGTTCTTC. The whole variable domain, filled in from reference TRBV7-6 and TRBJ2-1, reads GAGVSQSPRYKVTKRGQDVALRCDPISGHVSLYWYRQALGQGPEFLTYFNYEAQQDKSGLPNDRFSAERPEGSISTLTIQRTEQRDSAMYRCASSPRTTEQFFGPGTRLTVL.

V is TRBV6-5 and J is TRBJ2-7; possibly TRBD2 for D (6 bases). This CDR3 is 13 amino acids long. Trimming shortened V by 4 bases and J by 4 bases, and 11 bases separated the two germline ends. Per germline, CDR1 MNHEY and CDR2 SVGAGI. As DNA, the CDR3 is TGTGCCAGCAGTTCCGGGGGACCTTACGAGCAGTACTTC. Translating gives CASSSGGPYEQYF.

The chain has TRBV27 and TRBJ1-6, with 10 bases lining up with TRBD1. V lost 6 bases to trimming and J lost 6 bases; unmatched junction nucleotides: 5. Germline CDR1 and CDR2: MNHEY and SMNVEV (reference sequence). The CDR3 runs 15 residues. CDR3 nucleotides: TGTGCCAGCAGCCGAGGGACAGGGGTTAATTCACCCCTCCACTTT. Translated: CASSRGTGVNSPLHF.

This clone was seen a handful of times. The V call is TRBV5-4, the J call TRBJ2-7; TRBD2 matches 8 bases. J gave up 3 bases and V 4 bases, and 9 bases lay outside the gene matches. The CDR3 runs 15 residues. Germline CDR1 SGHNT, CDR2 YYREEE (reference sequence). CDR3 in amino acids: CASSQLLSGGYEQYF. CDR3 nucleotide sequence: TGTGCCAGCAGCCAGCTCCTAAGCGGGGGCTACGAGCAGTACTTC.